This entry is about one T cell receptor (beta chain). This clone was counted only a few times. Its antigen has not been determined. There are no base qualities to consult, and no much larger clone falls within one base. The record originates from a study of beta chain features in type 1 diabetes (dated by TCRdb to between 2018 and 2020). Context from the whole study: Mean age, gender distribution, total cell number and subset yield were not different between patients and healthy donors. Across all samples, some 99 million sorted cells were examined, and cell number per subset correlated strongly with RNA yield. In the study, recently diagnosed type 1 diabetes patients and matched healthy donors were compared on the TCRB repertoires of their sorted circulating CD4+ T cell subsets. Whereas all 30 or so donors provided naive and central memory subsets, regulatory and stem cell-like memory subsets were isolated from just 8 patients and about eight healthy donors. Study-wide conclusions, independent of this receptor: In all four CD4+ subsets, TCRB CDR3 length was moderately but significantly shorter in type 1 diabetes patients. Naive, central memory and regulatory TCRB repertoires appeared to be more alike among patients than among healthy donors. Because cDNA rather than genomic DNA was sequenced, highly expressing activated cells could have been over-represented, although no difference in activation and CD3 levels was found between groups. At VDJ recombination sites, patients with type 1 diabetes made fewer insertions and deleted more nucleotides, a pattern implying thymic rearrangement abnormalities. Because small numbers of individuals were included in the HLA sub-analyses, any influence of HLA type on TCRB rearrangement was left unresolved. PCR might favor shorter templates, but patient and control samples were amplified and corrected together, so any skew would affect both groups equally.

The CDR3 measures 16 amino acids from cysteine to phenylalanine. CDR3 DNA is the only sequence kept; it has 48 bases, read in frame from the first base. CDR1 SGHRS and CDR2 YFSETQ were looked up in the germline V gene. The germline V end is reduced by 4 bases and the J end by 1 base; junction bases left unmatched: 7. The entire amount of isolated RNA was reverse transcribed using the High Capacity cDNA Reverse Transcription Kit, so the sequenced TCRB transcripts were expressed ones. Deep immunoSEQ sequencing was performed on naive, central memory and regulatory T cell samples, with an average of about 3.6 million total reads per sample. After sorted cells were lysed in RLT buffer, RNA was extracted with DNase-treated RNeasy Micro or Mini kits, with the choice depending on cell number. To prevent cross-contamination, each cell subset was processed individually, whereas patient and healthy donor samples were processed jointly. The immunoSEQ multiplex PCR was used to amplify TCRB sequences from cDNA, generating 87-bp fragments that spanned the CDR3 region. Amplicons were sequenced on the Illumina HiSeq platform. For the original study's pipeline: Synthetic template baselines were used to correct PCR bias computationally, reads within Hamming distance 2 were collapsed, and singletons that could not be merged were discarded. Reads were aligned to IMGT to assign V, D and J genes, CDR3 length, and insertions or deletions at six rearrangement sites. Within each subset, clonotype counts were normalized to sorted cell number, and only after that were true diversity and Gini coefficients computed with the tcR R package. The overlap coefficient, calculated on TCRB nucleotide sequences, was used to quantify repertoire sharing. Imported from immuneACCESS, the table was reduced by TCRdb to in-frame sequences with V and J called. These copies leave out some clones; in studies compared against another copy, an unresolved V gene accounts for under half, and the cause of the remainder is not known. That table supplies the V and J calls and clone size; D and trimming were determined from the DNA. A total of more than 300,000 clones appear in this sample, roughly a tenth of them only once. The top ten constitute approximately 0.6% of the sample.

From each donor, a single peripheral blood sample of around 0.12 L on average was drawn into heparinised tubes. A BD FACSAria II and a panel including CD45RO, CCR7, CD25, CD127, CD95 and CD27 were used to sort naive, central memory, regulatory and stem cell-like memory CD4+ T cells. Purity was above 95% for every sorted population. PBMCs were isolated immediately by Lymphoprep density gradient centrifugation and stained directly without culture. Samples were stained and sorted in pairs, with one healthy donor and one patient per experiment, so that batch effects were minimized. The material sequenced was central memory CD4+ T cells from blood. The rearrangement combines TRBV5-1 with TRBJ2-1; 8 nucleotides in the junction match TRBD2. This sequence originates from a man younger than 45 with type 1 diabetes. The base sequence is TGCGCCAGCAGCATGGACCTAGCGGGTTCCTACAATGAGCAGTTCTTC. Translated, this is CASSMDLAGSYNEQFF.